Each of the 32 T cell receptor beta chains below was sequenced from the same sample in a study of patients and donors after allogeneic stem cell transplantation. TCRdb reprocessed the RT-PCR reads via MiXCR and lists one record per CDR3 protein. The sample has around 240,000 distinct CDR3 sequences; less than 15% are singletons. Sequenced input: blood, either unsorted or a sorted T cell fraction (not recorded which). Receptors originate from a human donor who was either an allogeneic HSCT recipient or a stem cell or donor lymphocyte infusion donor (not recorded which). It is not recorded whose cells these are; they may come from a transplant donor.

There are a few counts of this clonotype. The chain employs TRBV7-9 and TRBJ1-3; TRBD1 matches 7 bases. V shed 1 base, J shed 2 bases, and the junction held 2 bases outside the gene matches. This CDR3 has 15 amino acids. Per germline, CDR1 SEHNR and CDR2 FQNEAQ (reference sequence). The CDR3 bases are TGTGCCAGCAGCTTAGAGGGGGCGCCTGGAAACACCATATATTTT. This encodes CASSLEGAPGNTIYF.

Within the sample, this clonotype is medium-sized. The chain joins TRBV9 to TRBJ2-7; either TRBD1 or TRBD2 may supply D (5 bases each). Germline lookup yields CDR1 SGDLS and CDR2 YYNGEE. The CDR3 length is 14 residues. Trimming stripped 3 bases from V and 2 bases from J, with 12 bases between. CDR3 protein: CASSDRDGTYEQYF. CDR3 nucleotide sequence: TGTGCCAGCAGCGACCGGGACGGGACCTACGAGCAGTACTTC.

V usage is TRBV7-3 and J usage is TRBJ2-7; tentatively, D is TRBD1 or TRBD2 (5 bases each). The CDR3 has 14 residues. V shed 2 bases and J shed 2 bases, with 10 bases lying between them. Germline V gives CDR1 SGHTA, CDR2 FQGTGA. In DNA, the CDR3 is TGTGCCAGCAGCTTATTCCAGGGACCCTACGAGCAGTACTTC. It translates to CASSLFQGPYEQYF.

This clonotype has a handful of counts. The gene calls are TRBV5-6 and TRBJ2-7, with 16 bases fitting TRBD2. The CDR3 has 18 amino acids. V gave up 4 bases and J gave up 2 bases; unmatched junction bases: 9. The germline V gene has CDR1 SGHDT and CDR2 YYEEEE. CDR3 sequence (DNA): TGTGCCAGCAGCCAGGGGACTAGCGGGAGGGCGTGGACCTACGAGCAGTACTTC. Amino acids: CASSQGTSGRAWTYEQYF.

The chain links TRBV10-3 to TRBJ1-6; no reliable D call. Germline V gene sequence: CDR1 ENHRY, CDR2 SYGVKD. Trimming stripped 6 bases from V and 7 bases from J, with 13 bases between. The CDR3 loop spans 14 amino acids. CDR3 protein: CAIRGETTNSPLHF. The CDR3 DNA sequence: TGTGCCATCAGAGGAGAGACGACAAATTCACCCCTCCACTTT.

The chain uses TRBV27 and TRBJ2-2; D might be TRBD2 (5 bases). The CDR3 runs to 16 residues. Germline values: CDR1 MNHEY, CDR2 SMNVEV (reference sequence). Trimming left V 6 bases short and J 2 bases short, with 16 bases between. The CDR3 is CASSGIAGSNTGELFF. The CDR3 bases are TGTGCCAGCAGCGGGATCGCCGGCAGTAACACCGGGGAGCTGTTTTTT.

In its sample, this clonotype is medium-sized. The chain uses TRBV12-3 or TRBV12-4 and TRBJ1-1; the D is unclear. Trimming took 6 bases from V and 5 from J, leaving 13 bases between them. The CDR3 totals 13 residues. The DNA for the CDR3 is TGTGCCAGCAGCCAAACCGGACGAACTGAAGCTTTCTTT. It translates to CASSQTGRTEAFF.

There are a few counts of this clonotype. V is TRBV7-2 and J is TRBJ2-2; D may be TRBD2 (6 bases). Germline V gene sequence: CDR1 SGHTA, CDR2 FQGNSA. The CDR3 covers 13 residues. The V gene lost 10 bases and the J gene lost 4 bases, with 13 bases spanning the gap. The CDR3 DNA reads TGTGCCACCCGCCTGCGGGGCACCGGGGAGCTGTTTTTT. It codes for CATRLRGTGELFF. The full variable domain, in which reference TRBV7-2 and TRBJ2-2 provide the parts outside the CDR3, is GAGVSQSPSNKVTEKGKDVELRCDPISGHTALYWYRQSLGQGLEFLIYFQGNSAPDKSGLPSDRFSAERTGGSVSTLTIQRTQQEDSAVYLCATRLRGTGELFFGEGSRLTVL.

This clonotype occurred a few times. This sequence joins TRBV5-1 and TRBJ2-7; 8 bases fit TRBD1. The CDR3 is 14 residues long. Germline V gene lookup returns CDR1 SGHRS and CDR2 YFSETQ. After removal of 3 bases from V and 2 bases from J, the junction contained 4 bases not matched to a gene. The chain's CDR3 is CASSWGQEPYEQYF. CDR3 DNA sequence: TGCGCCAGCAGCTGGGGACAGGAGCCCTACGAGCAGTACTTC.

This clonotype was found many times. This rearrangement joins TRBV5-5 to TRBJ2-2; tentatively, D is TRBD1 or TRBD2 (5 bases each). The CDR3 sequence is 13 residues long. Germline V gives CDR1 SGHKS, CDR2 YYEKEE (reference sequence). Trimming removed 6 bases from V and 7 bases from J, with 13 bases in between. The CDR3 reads CASTRDGVGELFF. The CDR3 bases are TGTGCCAGCACCAGGGACGGAGTCGGGGAGCTGTTTTTT.

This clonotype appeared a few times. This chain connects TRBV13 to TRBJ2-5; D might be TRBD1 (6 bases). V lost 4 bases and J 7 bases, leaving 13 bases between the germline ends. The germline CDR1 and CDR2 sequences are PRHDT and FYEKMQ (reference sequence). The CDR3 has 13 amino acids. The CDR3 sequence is CASSSGEKGTQYF. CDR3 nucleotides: TGTGCCAGCAGCTCAGGGGAAAAGGGGACCCAGTACTTC.

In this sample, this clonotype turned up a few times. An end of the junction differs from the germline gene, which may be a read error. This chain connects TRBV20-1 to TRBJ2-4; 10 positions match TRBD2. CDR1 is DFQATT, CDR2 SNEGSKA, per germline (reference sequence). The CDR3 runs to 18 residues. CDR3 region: CSAREGLAGELAKNTQYF. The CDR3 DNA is TGCAGTGCTAGAGAGGGGCTAGCGGGGGAACTAGCCAAAAACACTCAGTACTTC.

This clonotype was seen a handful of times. CDR3: CAWTSGATWSEAFF. CDR3 sequence (DNA): TGTGCCTGGACATCAGGGGCAACTTGGTCTGAAGCTTTCTTT. V gene TRBV30 combines with J gene TRBJ1-1; D may be TRBD1 (6 bases). V was pared by 4 bases and J by 6 bases, with 18 bases between. Germline-derived CDR1 and CDR2 are GTSNPN and SVGIG (reference sequence). The length of the CDR3 is 14 residues.

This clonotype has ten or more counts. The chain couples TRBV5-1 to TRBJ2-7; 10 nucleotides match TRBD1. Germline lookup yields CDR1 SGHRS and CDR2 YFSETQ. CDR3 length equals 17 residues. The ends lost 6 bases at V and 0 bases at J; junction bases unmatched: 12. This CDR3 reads CASNSNPWDRGSYEQYF. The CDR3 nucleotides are TGCGCCAGCAACTCGAACCCCTGGGACAGGGGCTCCTACGAGCAGTACTTC.

CDR3 sequence reads: CSATDSANQPQHF. DNA of the CDR3: TGCAGTGCCACAGACAGTGCCAATCAGCCCCAGCATTTT. The rearrangement links TRBV20-1 to TRBJ1-5, with D tentatively TRBD1 (5 bases). V lost 6 bases and J 3 bases, leaving 12 bases between the germline ends. Germline lookup yields CDR1 DFQATT and CDR2 SNEGSKA (reference sequence). The CDR3 sequence is 13 residues long.

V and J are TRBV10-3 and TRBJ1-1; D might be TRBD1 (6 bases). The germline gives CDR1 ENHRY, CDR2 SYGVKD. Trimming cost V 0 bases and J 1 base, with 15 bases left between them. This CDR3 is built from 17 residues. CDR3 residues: CAISESRGAVANTEAFF. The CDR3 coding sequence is TGTGCCATCAGTGAGTCGCGGGGGGCAGTGGCGAACACTGAAGCTTTCTTT.

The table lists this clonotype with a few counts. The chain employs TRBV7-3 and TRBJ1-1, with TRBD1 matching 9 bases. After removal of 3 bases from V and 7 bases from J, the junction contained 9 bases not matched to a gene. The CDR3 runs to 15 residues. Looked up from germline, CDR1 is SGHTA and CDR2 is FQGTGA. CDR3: CASSLMVRTGVEAFF. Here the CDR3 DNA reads TGTGCCAGCAGCTTGATGGTACGGACAGGGGTTGAAGCTTTCTTT.

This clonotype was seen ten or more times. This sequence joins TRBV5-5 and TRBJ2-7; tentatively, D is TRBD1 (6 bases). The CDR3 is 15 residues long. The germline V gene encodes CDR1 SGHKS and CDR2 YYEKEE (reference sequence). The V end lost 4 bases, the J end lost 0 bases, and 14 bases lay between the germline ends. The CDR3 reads CASSHSPDSSYEQYF. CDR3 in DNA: TGTGCCAGCAGCCACAGCCCGGACAGCTCCTACGAGCAGTACTTC. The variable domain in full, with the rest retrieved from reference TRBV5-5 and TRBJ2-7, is DAGVTQSPTHLIKTRGQQVTLRCSPISGHKSVSWYQQVLGQGPQFIFQYYEKEERGRGNFPDRFSARQFPNYSSELNVNALLLGDSALYLCASSHSPDSSYEQYFGPGTRLTVT.

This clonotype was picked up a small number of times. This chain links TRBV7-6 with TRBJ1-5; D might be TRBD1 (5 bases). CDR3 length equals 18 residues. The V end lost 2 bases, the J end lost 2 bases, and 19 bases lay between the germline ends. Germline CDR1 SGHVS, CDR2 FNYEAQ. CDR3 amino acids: CASSLSSTATPGNQPQHF. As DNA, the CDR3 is TGTGCCAGCAGCTTATCCTCGACAGCCACCCCGGGCAATCAGCCCCAGCATTTT. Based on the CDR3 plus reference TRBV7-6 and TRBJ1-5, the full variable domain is GAGVSQSPRYKVTKRGQDVALRCDPISGHVSLYWYRQALGQGPEFLTYFNYEAQQDKSGLPNDRFSAERPEGSISTLTIQRTEQRDSAMYRCASSLSSTATPGNQPQHFGDGTRLSIL.

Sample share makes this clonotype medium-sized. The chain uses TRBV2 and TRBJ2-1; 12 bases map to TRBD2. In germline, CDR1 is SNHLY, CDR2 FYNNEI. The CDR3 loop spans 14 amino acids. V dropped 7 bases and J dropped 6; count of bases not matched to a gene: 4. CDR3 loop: CASTGLAGSNEQFF. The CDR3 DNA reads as TGTGCCAGCACAGGACTAGCGGGATCCAATGAGCAGTTCTTC. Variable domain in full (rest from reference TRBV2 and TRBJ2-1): EPEVTQTPSHQVTQMGQEVILRCVPISNHLYFYWYRQILGQKVEFLVSFYNNEISEKSEIFDDQFSVERPDGSNFTLKIRSTKLEDSAMYFCASTGLAGSNEQFFGPGTRLTVL.

In DNA form, the CDR3 reads TGTGCCAGCGGAGCCGGGACAGGGACGGCCGAGCAGTACTTC. This encodes CASGAGTGTAEQYF. V and J are TRBV6-1 and TRBJ2-7; TRBD1 aligns across 9 bases. In germline, CDR1 is MNHNS, CDR2 SASEGT. The CDR3 is made up of 14 amino acids. V trimming: 8 bases; J trimming: 6 bases; junction bases outside the gene matches: 11.

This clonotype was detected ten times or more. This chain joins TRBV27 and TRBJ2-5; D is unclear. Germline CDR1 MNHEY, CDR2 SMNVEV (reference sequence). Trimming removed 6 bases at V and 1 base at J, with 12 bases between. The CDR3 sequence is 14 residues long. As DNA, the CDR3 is TGTGCCAGCAGCCAGCGATGGGGCCAAGAGACCCAGTACTTC. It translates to CASSQRWGQETQYF.

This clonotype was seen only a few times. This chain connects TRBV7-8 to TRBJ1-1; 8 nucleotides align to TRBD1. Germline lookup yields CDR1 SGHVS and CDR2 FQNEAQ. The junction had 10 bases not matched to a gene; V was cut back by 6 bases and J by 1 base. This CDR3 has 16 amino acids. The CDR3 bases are TGTGCCAGCAGATTACTGCAGGGGGCATCGAACACTGAAGCTTTCTTT. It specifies CASRLLQGASNTEAFF. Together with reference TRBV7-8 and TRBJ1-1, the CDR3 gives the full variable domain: GAGVSQSPRYKVAKRGQDVALRCDPISGHVSLFWYQQALGQGPEFLTYFQNEAQLDKSGLPSDRFFAERPEGSVSTLKIQRTQQEDSAVYLCASRLLQGASNTEAFFGQGTRLTVV.

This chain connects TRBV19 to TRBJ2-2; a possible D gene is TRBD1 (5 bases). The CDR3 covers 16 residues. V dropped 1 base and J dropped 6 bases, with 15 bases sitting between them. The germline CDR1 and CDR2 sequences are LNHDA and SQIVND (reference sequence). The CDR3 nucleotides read TGTGCCAGTAGTATAGTGGGGCGCAGGGCCGCCGGGGAGCTGTTTTTT. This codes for CASSIVGRRAAGELFF.

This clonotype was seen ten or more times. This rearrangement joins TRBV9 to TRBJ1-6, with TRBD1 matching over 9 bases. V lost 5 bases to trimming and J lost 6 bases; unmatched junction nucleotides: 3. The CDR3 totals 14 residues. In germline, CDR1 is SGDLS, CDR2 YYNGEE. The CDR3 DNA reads TGTGCCAGCAGAGGGACAGGGCCTAATTCACCCCTCCACTTT. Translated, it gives CASRGTGPNSPLHF.

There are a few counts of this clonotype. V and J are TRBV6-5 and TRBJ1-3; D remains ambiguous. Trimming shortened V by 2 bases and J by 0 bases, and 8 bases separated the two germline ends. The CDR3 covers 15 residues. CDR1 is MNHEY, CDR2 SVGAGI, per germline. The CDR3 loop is CASSYHTASGNTIYF. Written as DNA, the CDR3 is TGTGCCAGCAGTTACCATACAGCCTCTGGAAACACCATATATTTT.

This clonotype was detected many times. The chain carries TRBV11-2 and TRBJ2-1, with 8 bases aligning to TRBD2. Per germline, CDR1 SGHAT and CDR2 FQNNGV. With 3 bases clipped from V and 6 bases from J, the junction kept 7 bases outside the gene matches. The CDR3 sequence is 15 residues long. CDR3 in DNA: TGTGCCAGCAGCTTGACTAGCGACATGTTCAATGAGCAGTTCTTC. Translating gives CASSLTSDMFNEQFF.

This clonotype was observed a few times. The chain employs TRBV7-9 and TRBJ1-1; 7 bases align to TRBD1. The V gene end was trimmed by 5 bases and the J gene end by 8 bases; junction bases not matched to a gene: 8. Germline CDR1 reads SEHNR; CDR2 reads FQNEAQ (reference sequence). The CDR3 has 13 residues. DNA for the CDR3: TGTGCCAGCAGCACTCAACAGGGGTTGGAAGCTTTCTTT. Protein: CASSTQQGLEAFF.

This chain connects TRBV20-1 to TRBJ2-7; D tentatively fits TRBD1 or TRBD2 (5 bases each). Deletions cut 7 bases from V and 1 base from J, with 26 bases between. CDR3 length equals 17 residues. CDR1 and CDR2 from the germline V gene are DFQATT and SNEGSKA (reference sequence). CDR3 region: CSVQSAAGGFGSYEQYF. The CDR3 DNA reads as TGCAGTGTCCAATCCGCCGCTGGGGGATTTGGGTCCTACGAGCAGTACTTC.

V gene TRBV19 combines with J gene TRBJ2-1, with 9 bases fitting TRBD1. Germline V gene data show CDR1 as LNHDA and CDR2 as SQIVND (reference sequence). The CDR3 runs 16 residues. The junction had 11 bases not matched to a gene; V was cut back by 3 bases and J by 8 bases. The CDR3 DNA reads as TGTGCCAGTAGTATCTGGGCGGGACAGGGCAGGGATGAGCAGTTCTTC. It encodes CASSIWAGQGRDEQFF.

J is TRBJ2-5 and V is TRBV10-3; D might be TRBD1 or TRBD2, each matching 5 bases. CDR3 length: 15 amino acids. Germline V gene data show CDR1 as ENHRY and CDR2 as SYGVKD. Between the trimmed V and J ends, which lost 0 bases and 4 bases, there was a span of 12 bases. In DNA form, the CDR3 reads TGTGCCATCAGTGAGTCGTTCCAGGGACCAGAGACCCAGTACTTC. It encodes CAISESFQGPETQYF.

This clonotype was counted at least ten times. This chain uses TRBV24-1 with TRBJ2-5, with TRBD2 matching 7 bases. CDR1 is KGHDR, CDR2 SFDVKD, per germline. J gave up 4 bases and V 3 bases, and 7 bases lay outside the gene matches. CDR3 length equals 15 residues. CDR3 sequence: CATSDGDGRRETQYF. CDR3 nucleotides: TGTGCCACCAGTGATGGGGACGGGAGGCGAGAGACCCAGTACTTC.